The sequence of this TCR beta chain was determined in a study of T cells in Graves' hyperthyroidism and ophthalmopathy. Overall study context: Upon initial diagnosis and before any treatment, peripheral blood was collected. Study results and caveats: Using 13 V-J features, a model discriminated ophthalmopathy from stable hyperthyroidism.

Regions amplified from RNA transcripts were the TCR beta CDR3 regions. Primed by the HTBI set, a first-round RT-PCR was run on the TCR CDR3. TCRdb called the multiplex PCR reads again in MiXCR, with one record for every CDR3 protein. The profile shows nearly 600,000 distinct CDR3 sequences, 12% to 15% of them singletons. Germline V CDR1 and CDR2: MNHGY, SVAAGI. V dropped 3 bases and J dropped 2 bases, with 16 bases sitting between them. The CDR3 has 17 amino acids. This clonotype was detected a few times. As yet, its antigen is unknown. A patient was excluded if there was uncontrolled infection, other autoimmune disease, pregnancy or lactation. Thyroid ultrasound and orbital computed tomography, with clinical symptoms and serum thyroxine and TRAb, informed diagnoses.

The chain employs TRBV6-9 and TRBJ2-2; tentative D call: TRBD2 (6 bases). Material: blood. The origin of this receptor is a woman aged 18-30 years with Graves' ophthalmopathy. CDR3 protein: CASSYQERVLNTGELFF. CDR3 bases: TGTGCCAGCAGTTACCAGGAGCGGGTTTTAAACACCGGGGAGCTGTTTTTT.